Sequencing of this TCR beta chain was carried out in a study of beta chain features in type 1 diabetes. Study-level findings and limits: Researchers cautioned that cDNA sequencing could over-represent cells with high TCR expression. A pattern of fewer insertions and more deletions at VDJ junctions was seen in type 1 diabetes patients. Moderate yet significant TCRB CDR3 shortening was seen in Type 1 diabetes patients in all four CD4+ subsets.

The study reverse transcribed the entire isolated RNA, so it sequenced expressed TCRB transcripts. The method was immunoSEQ multiplex PCR; TCRdb's version includes in-frame clones alone and lacks a portion of them. The data contain 300,000 to 350,000 clones, around 9.7% of them singletons. This clone was found a few times. Its antigen is still unknown. Every participating donor gave one draw, a heparinised blood sample averaging about 100 mL. By way of CD45RO/CCR7/CD25/CD127/CD95/CD27, the CD4+ regulatory, stem cell-like memory, central memory and naive cells were sorted. The V and J ends lost 10 bases and 7 bases respectively, with 19 bases between them. The CDR3 sequence is 13 residues long. The germline CDR1 and CDR2 sequences are MNHEY and SVGAGI.

The rearrangement links TRBV6-5 to TRBJ1-2; tentative D call: TRBD1 (6 bases). Source material: central memory CD4+ T cells from blood. The source is a man younger than 40 with type 1 diabetes. Written as DNA, the CDR3 is TGTGCCACCCGGACAGCGGCTTCGGGTGGCTACACCTTC. It translates to CATRTAASGGYTF.